These 17 T cell receptor beta chains came from one sample sequenced in a study of T cells in localized non-small cell lung cancer. TCRdb's table, derived via immunoSEQ multiplex PCR, lists solely in-frame clones and lacks some. The table shows 13,000 or so clones, with 75% to 90% occurring only once. The sample in question was peripheral blood, obtained before any cancer treatment. The receptors originated from a male donor older than 55 with stage I squamous cell lung carcinoma.

The V gene is TRBV5-1, the J gene TRBJ2-3; possibly TRBD1 or TRBD2 for D (6 bases each). The CDR3 totals 12 residues. V was cut by 6 bases and J by 5 bases, with 10 bases left in between. Looked up from germline, CDR1 is SGHRS and CDR2 is YFSETQ. CDR3: CASTGAGDTQYF. CDR3 DNA: TGCGCCAGCACGGGGGCGGGAGATACGCAGTATTTT.

The chain has TRBV11-1 and TRBJ2-5; 9 bases map to TRBD1. The germline CDR1 and CDR2 sequences are SGHAT and FQDESV (reference sequence). The CDR3 has 15 residues. The V gene end was trimmed by 5 bases and the J gene end by 5 bases; junction bases not matched to a gene: 9. The CDR3 spells CASSTTGQGYETQYF. The CDR3 nucleotides are TGTGCCAGCAGCACAACGGGACAGGGATACGAGACCCAGTACTTC.

The chain links TRBV11-3 to TRBJ2-1; TRBD2 agrees at 7 bases. V trimming: 5 bases; J trimming: 4 bases; junction bases outside the gene matches: 5. Germline CDR1 SGHNT, CDR2 YENEEA. The CDR3 is 14 amino acids. The chain's CDR3 is CASSPRAGYNEQFF. In DNA form, the CDR3 reads TGTGCCAGCAGCCCCCGAGCGGGGTACAATGAGCAGTTCTTC.

This clone occurred a few times. V and J are TRBV6-1 and TRBJ2-7, with D unresolved. Trimming took 2 bases from V and 0 from J, leaving 8 bases between them. The CDR3 sequence is 14 residues long. CDR1 is MNHNS and CDR2 is SASEGT in the germline V gene. The CDR3 reads CASSEQTNSYEQYF. The CDR3 bases are TGTGCCAGCAGTGAACAGACAAACTCCTACGAGCAGTACTTC.

The J gene is TRBJ1-5, the V gene TRBV5-1, with TRBD1 matching over 8 bases. The CDR3 length is 15 residues. From germline, CDR1 is SGHRS and CDR2 YFSETQ. V lost 0 bases and J lost 6; bases outside the gene matches: 5. The CDR3 nucleotides read TGCGCCAGCAGCTTGGGGCCAGGGGGCGGTCAGCCCCAGCATTTT. As protein: CASSLGPGGGQPQHF.

This chain links TRBV5-5 with TRBJ2-1; the D is unclear. The germline V gene encodes CDR1 SGHKS and CDR2 YYEKEE (reference sequence). Trimming cost V 3 bases and J 8 bases, with 9 bases left between them. The CDR3 is 12 residues long. Written as DNA, the CDR3 is TGTGCCAGCAGCTCTTATTTGGATGAGCAGTTCTTC. Translating it yields CASSSYLDEQFF.

The V gene is TRBV29-1, the J gene TRBJ2-3; tentatively, D is TRBD1 or TRBD2 (6 bases each). The CDR3 is 14 amino acids. Germline V gives CDR1 SQVTM, CDR2 ANQGSEA. V was cut by 6 bases and J by 3 bases, with 16 bases left in between. CDR3 in amino acids: CSVGRGEMTDTQYF. CDR3 nucleotides: TGCAGCGTCGGTAGGGGGGAGATGACAGATACGCAGTATTTT.

This chain uses TRBV6-1 with TRBJ2-1; D possibly corresponds to TRBD1 (5 bases). The V end lost 5 bases, the J end lost 4 bases, and 15 bases lay between the germline ends. Per germline, CDR1 MNHNS and CDR2 SASEGT. The CDR3 covers 15 residues. The CDR3 DNA sequence: TGTGCCAGCAGTTTCCAGGACATAACTTACAATGAGCAGTTCTTC. Protein product: CASSFQDITYNEQFF.

In DNA, the CDR3 is TGTGCCAGCAGCGGCAACCTCAGACAGTCTGGGGCCAACGTCCTGACTTTC. It encodes CASSGNLRQSGANVLTF. The chain is built from TRBV5-6 and TRBJ2-6; a weak D match, TRBD1 (5 bases). V lost 4 bases and J lost 1, with 15 bases in between. The CDR3 is made up of 17 amino acids. Germline V gene sequence: CDR1 SGHDT, CDR2 YYEEEE.

This chain joins TRBV15 and TRBJ2-7, with TRBD2 identical over 7 bases. Trimming took 0 bases from V and 7 from J; bases not matched to a gene: 9. CDR1 and CDR2 from the germline V gene are LNHNV and YYDKDF (reference sequence). The CDR3 extends over 15 amino acids. The CDR3, as DNA: TGTGCCACCAGCAGAGAGCTCAGCGGGATGGGTGAGCAGTACTTC. Residues: CATSRELSGMGEQYF.

CDR3 nucleotides: TGTGCCAGCAGCTTAGCGACTAGTTTTCAGGTTAAATCGGCCGGGGAGCTGTTTTTT. Its protein product is CASSLATSFQVKSAGELFF. The chain joins TRBV7-9 to TRBJ2-2, with D perhaps matching TRBD2 (6 bases). Trimming pared 0 bases from V and 6 bases from J, leaving 23 bases between. The V gene's germline CDR1 is SEHNR and CDR2 FQNEAQ (reference sequence). CDR3 length: 19 residues.

There are a few counts of this clone. This chain links TRBV28 with TRBJ1-2; TRBD1 is a possible D gene (6 bases). V was clipped by 3 bases and J by 2 bases, with 13 bases between them. CDR1 MDHEN and CDR2 SYDVKM come from the germline V gene. The CDR3 length is 15 residues. DNA of the CDR3: TGTGCCAGCAGTTTTCCTCAGACAGGCAACTATGGCTACACCTTC. Translated, it gives CASSFPQTGNYGYTF.

This clone was detected only a few times. The chain is built from TRBV29-1 and TRBJ2-3, with D possibly matching TRBD1 (7 bases). Germline-derived CDR1 and CDR2 are SQVTM and ANQGSEA. V lost 6 bases to trimming and J lost 4 bases, with 14 bases between them. This CDR3 spans 13 amino acids. CDR3 sequence reads: CSVAGQIPDTQYF. As DNA, the CDR3 is TGCAGCGTCGCGGGACAGATACCAGATACGCAGTATTTT.

Of note for this clone: One end of the junction is discordant with germline, which a read error may explain. V gene TRBV2 combines with J gene TRBJ2-7; TRBD2 matches 7 bases. Germline lookup yields CDR1 SNHLY and CDR2 FYNNEI. The CDR3 runs 14 residues. CDR3 amino acids: CASSETSPSHEQYF. CDR3 nucleotides: TGTGCCAGCAGTGAGACTAGCCCCTCCCACGAGCAGTACTTC.

The chain joins TRBV7-8 to TRBJ2-5; D possibly corresponds to TRBD2 (6 bases). V shed 1 base and J shed 11 bases, with 20 bases lying between them. The germline V gene has CDR1 SGHVS and CDR2 FQNEAQ. The CDR3 is 15 amino acids. The CDR3 sequence is CASSLVSGVSEPQYF. In nucleotides, the CDR3 is TGTGCCAGCAGCTTAGTTTCGGGAGTATCAGAGCCTCAGTACTTC.

The chain couples TRBV15 to TRBJ2-5; D might be TRBD1 or TRBD2, each matching 6 bases. The CDR3 length is 15 residues. Looked up from germline, CDR1 is LNHNV and CDR2 is YYDKDF (reference sequence). Trimming removed 0 bases at V and 1 base at J, with 9 bases between. The CDR3 loop reads CATSRDPGAQETQYF. The CDR3 DNA sequence: TGTGCCACCAGCAGAGATCCGGGGGCCCAAGAGACCCAGTACTTC.

The chain joins TRBV7-9 to TRBJ1-1, with no clear D. Trimming shortened V by 2 bases and J by 5 bases, and 9 bases separated the two germline ends. Germline assignment: CDR1 SEHNR and CDR2 FQNEAQ (reference sequence). This CDR3 comprises 13 residues. DNA for the CDR3: TGTGCCAGCAGCTTAAAGTCAGGAACTGAAGCTTTCTTT. It specifies CASSLKSGTEAFF.